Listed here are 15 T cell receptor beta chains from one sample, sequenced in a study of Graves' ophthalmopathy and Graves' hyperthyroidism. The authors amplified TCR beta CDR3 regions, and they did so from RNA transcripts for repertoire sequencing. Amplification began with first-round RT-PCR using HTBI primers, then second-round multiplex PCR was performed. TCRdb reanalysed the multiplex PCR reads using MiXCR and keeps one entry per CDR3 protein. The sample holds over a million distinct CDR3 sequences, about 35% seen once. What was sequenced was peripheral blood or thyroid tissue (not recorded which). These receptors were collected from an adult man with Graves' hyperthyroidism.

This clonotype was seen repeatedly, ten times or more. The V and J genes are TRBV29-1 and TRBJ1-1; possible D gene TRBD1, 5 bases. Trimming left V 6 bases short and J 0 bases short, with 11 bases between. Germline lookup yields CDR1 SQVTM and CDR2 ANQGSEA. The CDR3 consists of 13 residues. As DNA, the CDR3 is TGCAGCGTGTGGTGGGGGTTGAACACTGAAGCTTTCTTT. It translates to CSVWWGLNTEAFF.

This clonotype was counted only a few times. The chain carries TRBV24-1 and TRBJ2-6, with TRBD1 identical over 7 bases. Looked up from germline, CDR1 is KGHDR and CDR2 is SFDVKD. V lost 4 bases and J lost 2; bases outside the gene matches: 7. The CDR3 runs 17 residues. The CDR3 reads CATSDPRQGAGANVLTF. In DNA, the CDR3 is TGTGCCACCAGTGACCCCCGACAGGGTGCTGGGGCCAACGTCCTGACTTTC.

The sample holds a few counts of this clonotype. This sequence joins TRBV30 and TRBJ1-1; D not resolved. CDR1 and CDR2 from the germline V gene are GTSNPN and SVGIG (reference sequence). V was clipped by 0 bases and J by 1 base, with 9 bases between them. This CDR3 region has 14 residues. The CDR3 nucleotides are TGTGCCTGGAGTGTATACCAAACGAACACTGAAGCTTTCTTT. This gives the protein CAWSVYQTNTEAFF.

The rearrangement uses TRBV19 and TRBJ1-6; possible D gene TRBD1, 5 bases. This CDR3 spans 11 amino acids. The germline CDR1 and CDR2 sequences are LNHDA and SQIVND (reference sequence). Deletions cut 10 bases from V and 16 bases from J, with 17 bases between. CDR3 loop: CATRDGATLHF. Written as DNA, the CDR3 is TGTGCCACACGGGACGGTGCTACTCTCCACTTT.

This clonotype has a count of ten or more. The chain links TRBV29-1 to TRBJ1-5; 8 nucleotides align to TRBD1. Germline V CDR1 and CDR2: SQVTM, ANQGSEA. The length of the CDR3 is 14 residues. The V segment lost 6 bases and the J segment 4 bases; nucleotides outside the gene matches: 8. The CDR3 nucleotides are TGCAGCGTATCAACAGGGGGAGGTAATCAGCCCCAGCATTTT. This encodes CSVSTGGGNQPQHF.

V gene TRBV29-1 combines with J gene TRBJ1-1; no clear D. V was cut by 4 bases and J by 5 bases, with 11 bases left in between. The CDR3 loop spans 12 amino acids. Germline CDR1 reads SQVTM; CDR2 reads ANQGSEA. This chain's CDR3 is CSVAPGKTEAFF. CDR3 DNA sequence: TGCAGCGTTGCCCCCGGGAAAACTGAAGCTTTCTTT.

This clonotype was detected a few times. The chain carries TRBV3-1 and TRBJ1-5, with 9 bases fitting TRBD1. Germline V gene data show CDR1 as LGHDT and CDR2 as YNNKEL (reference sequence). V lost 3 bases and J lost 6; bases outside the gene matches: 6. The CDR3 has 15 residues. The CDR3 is CASSQDGTGFQPQHF. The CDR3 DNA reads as TGTGCCAGCAGCCAGGACGGGACAGGGTTTCAGCCCCAGCATTTT.

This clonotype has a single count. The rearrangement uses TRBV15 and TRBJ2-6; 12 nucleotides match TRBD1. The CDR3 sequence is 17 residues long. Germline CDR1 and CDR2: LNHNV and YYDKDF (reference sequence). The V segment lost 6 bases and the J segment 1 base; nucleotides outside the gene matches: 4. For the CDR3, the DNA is TGTGCCACCAGTGGGGGACAGGGGGCTTCTGGGGCCAACGTCCTGACTTTC. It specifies CATSGGQGASGANVLTF.

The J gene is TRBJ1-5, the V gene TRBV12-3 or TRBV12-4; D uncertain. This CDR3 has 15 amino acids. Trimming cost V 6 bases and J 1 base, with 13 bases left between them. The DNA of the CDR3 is TGTGCCAGCAGCTTGACCTCGGGGAGCAATCAGCCCCAGCATTTT. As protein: CASSLTSGSNQPQHF.

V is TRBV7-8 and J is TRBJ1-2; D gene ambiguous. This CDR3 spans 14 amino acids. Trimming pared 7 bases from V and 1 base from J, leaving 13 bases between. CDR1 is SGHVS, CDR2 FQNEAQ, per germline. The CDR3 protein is CASIEGILNYGYTF. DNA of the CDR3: TGTGCCAGCATCGAGGGAATCCTTAACTATGGCTACACCTTC.

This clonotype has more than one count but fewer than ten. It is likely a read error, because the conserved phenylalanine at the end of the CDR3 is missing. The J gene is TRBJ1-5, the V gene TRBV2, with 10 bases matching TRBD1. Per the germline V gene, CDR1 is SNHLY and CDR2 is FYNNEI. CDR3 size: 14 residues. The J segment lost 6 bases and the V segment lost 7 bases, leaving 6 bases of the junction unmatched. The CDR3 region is CASNGQGGGQPQHL. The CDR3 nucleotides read TGTGCCAGCAATGGACAGGGGGGGGGTCAGCCCCAGCATCTT.

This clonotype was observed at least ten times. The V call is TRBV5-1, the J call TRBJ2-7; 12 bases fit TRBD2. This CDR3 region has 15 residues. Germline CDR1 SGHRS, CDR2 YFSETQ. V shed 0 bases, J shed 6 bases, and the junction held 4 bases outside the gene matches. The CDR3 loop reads CASSLEGLAGPEQYF. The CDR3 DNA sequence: TGCGCCAGCAGCTTGGAGGGACTAGCGGGTCCCGAGCAGTACTTC.

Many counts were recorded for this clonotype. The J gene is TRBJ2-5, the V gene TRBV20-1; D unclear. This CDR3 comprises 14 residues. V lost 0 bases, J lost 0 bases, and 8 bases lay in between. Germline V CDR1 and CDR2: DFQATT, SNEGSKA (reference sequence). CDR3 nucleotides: TGCAGTGCTAGAGATCTTGGTAACCAAGAGACCCAGTACTTC. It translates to CSARDLGNQETQYF.

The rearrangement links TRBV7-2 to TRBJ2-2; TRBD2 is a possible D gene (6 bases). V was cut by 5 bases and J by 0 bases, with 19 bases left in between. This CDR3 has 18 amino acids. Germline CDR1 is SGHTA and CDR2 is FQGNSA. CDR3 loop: CASSQDLKGLANTGELFF. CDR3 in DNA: TGTGCCAGCAGCCAAGATCTAAAGGGACTCGCGAACACCGGGGAGCTGTTTTTT.

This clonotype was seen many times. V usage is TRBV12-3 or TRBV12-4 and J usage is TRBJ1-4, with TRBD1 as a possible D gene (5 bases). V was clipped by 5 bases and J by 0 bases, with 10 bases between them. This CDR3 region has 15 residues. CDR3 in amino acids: CASSNDRPTNEKLFF. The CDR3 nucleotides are TGTGCCAGCAGTAATGACAGACCAACTAATGAAAAACTGTTTTTT.